Following are 18 T cell receptor beta chains from one sample sequenced in a study of blood T cell repertoires in COVID-19. This table comes from immunoSEQ multiplex PCR, and its TCRdb copy is limited to in-frame clones, with some not included. There are 450,000 to 500,000 clones in the sample; roughly 87% occur only once, and roughly 0.7% lies in the top ten. Sequences were obtained from PBMCs or T cells enriched from blood (not recorded which). Receptors originate from a young woman who had recovered from COVID-19.

The chain uses TRBV24-1 and TRBJ2-2; 12 bases agree with TRBD1. Germline assignment: CDR1 KGHDR and CDR2 SFDVKD. The CDR3 contains 13 residues. J gave up 8 bases and V 9 bases, and 3 bases lay outside the gene matches. The CDR3, as DNA: TGTGCCACCGGGACAGGGGGCTCTGGGGAGCTGTTTTTT. Protein: CATGTGGSGELFF.

A note on this clone: At one of its ends the junction is not consistent with the germline gene, which may arise from a read error. This rearrangement joins TRBV5-4 to TRBJ1-4; tentatively, D is TRBD1 (6 bases). Per the germline V gene, CDR1 is SGHNT and CDR2 is YYREEE (reference sequence). The CDR3 sequence is 14 residues long. The CDR3 sequence: CASRLDSPNEKLFF. Here the CDR3 DNA reads TGTGCCAGCAGATTGGACAGTCCTAATGAAAAACTGTTTTTT.

V usage is TRBV7-9 and J usage is TRBJ1-2; 7 bases are a match to TRBD1. Germline V gives CDR1 SEHNR, CDR2 FQNEAQ (reference sequence). J lost 6 bases, V lost 8 bases, and 12 bases had no gene match. The CDR3 runs to 14 residues. The DNA of the CDR3 is TGTGCCAGCGGTGGTCAAGACAGGGTGGATGGCTACACCTTC. Amino acids: CASGGQDRVDGYTF.

The chain employs TRBV11-3 and TRBJ1-2; TRBD1 matches 7 bases. This CDR3 comprises 15 residues. Germline values: CDR1 SGHNT, CDR2 YENEEA. The ends lost 1 base at V and 4 bases at J; junction bases unmatched: 6. The CDR3 is CASSLVTGEGYGYTF. As DNA, the CDR3 is TGTGCCAGCAGCTTAGTAACAGGGGAAGGCTATGGCTACACCTTC.

Comment on this clone: The sample holds other DNA sequences that translate to the same CDR3. The chain joins TRBV5-1 to TRBJ2-1, with TRBD2 matching 8 bases. V shed 4 bases and J 5 bases; nucleotides not matched to a gene: 8. Germline V gene data show CDR1 as SGHRS and CDR2 as YFSETQ. The length of the CDR3 is 15 residues. The CDR3 nucleotides are TGCGCCAGCAGCCCAGGACTAGCCGGGGACAATGAGCAGTTCTTC. It encodes CASSPGLAGDNEQFF.

CDR3 nucleotide sequence: TGCGCCACCCGCGGCAGCTCTGGGGCCAACGTCCTGACTTTC. Translating gives CATRGSSGANVLTF. This sequence joins TRBV10-2 and TRBJ2-6; D not resolved. V was cut by 10 bases and J by 0 bases, with 10 bases left in between. The CDR3 has 14 residues. The germline CDR1 and CDR2 sequences are WSHSY and SAAADI.

The chain joins TRBV3-1 (or the pseudogene TRBV3-2) to TRBJ2-1, with 10 nucleotides matching TRBD2. CDR1 and CDR2 (germline): LGHDT, YNNKEL (reference sequence). With V trimmed by 4 bases and J by 7 bases, 4 bases remained unmatched. CDR3 size: 14 residues. The DNA for the CDR3 is TGTGCCAGCAGCCTCGGACTAGCGGTAAATGAGCAGTTCTTC. Protein: CASSLGLAVNEQFF.

This clone was seen more than once but under ten times. This chain joins TRBV10-2 and TRBJ1-2; 7 bases map to TRBD1. Germline CDR1 reads WSHSY; CDR2 reads SAAADI. Germline trimming cut 9 bases from V and 7 bases from J; bases unmatched to any gene: 11. CDR3 length: 13 residues. The CDR3 spells CASREGTAPGYTF. CDR3 nucleotide sequence: TGCGCCAGTCGAGAGGGGACAGCCCCTGGCTACACCTTC.

The chain links TRBV24-1 to TRBJ2-7; 8 bases align to TRBD1. Losses at the gene ends were 1 base for V and 5 bases for J; bases not matched to a gene: 18. The CDR3 loop spans 19 amino acids. The germline CDR1 and CDR2 sequences are KGHDR and SFDVKD. Here the CDR3 reads CATSDFPDRVLPRPNEQYF. CDR3 DNA: TGTGCCACCAGTGATTTCCCGGACAGGGTCTTACCCCGACCTAACGAGCAGTACTTC.

The genes are TRBV2 and TRBJ1-1; D not resolved. Germline V gives CDR1 SNHLY, CDR2 FYNNEI. Trimming pared 4 bases from V and 0 bases from J, leaving 15 bases between. The CDR3 contains 16 residues. This chain's CDR3 is CASSGWATPLNTEAFF. In nucleotides, the CDR3 is TGTGCCAGCAGTGGCTGGGCCACTCCCTTGAACACTGAAGCTTTCTTT.

The rearrangement links TRBV5-6 to TRBJ1-2; 9 bases match TRBD1. The J segment lost 8 bases and the V segment lost 4 bases, leaving 3 bases of the junction unmatched. Germline CDR1 reads SGHDT; CDR2 reads YYEEEE. The CDR3 length is 12 residues. The CDR3 spells CASSVTGGGYTF. The CDR3 DNA is TGTGCCAGCAGCGTTACAGGGGGCGGCTACACCTTC. The whole variable domain, filled in from reference TRBV5-6 and TRBJ1-2, reads DAGVTQSPTHLIKTRGQQVTLRCSPKSGHDTVSWYQQALGQGPQFIFQYYEEEERQRGNFPDRFSGHQFPNYSSELNVNALLLGDSALYLCASSVTGGGYTFGSGTRLTVV.

In its sample, this clone was seen a few times. The chain employs TRBV3-1 (or the pseudogene TRBV3-2) and TRBJ2-2, with 8 bases matching TRBD2. Germline V gene data show CDR1 as LGHDT and CDR2 as YNNKEL (reference sequence). V lost 0 bases and J lost 6; bases outside the gene matches: 3. The CDR3 is 15 amino acids. The CDR3 here is CASSQDSSGAGELFF. The CDR3 region has the DNA TGTGCCAGCAGCCAAGATAGTAGCGGGGCCGGGGAGCTGTTTTTT.

This rearrangement joins TRBV7-2 to TRBJ2-7; 8 bases line up with TRBD2. Germline-derived CDR1 and CDR2 are SGHTA and FQGNSA. The V and J ends lost 2 bases and 3 bases, in that order; junction bases with no gene match: 6. This CDR3 spans 15 amino acids. The CDR3, as DNA: TGTGCCAGCAGCTTATCGGGGACTAGGGTCTACGAGCAGTACTTC. It encodes CASSLSGTRVYEQYF.

The chain employs TRBV28 and TRBJ2-5, with 8 bases that match TRBD2. The V gene's germline CDR1 is MDHEN and CDR2 SYDVKM. The V segment lost 6 bases and the J segment 4 bases; nucleotides outside the gene matches: 4. The CDR3 sequence is 13 residues long. The CDR3 DNA reads as TGTGCCAGCAGCGGGGGGGCGGGAGAGACCCAGTACTTC. Its protein product is CASSGGAGETQYF.

The V call is TRBV11-2, the J call TRBJ1-4, with D unresolved. In germline, CDR1 is SGHAT, CDR2 FQNNGV. The CDR3 has 14 amino acids. Trimming removed 4 bases at V and 8 bases at J, with 14 bases between. The DNA of the CDR3 is TGTGCCAGCAGCTCGGCCCCACGGGGAGAAAAACTGTTTTTT. Its protein is CASSSAPRGEKLFF.

The rearrangement joins TRBV29-1 to TRBJ2-3, with 7 bases that match TRBD2. The CDR3 sequence is 14 residues long. Per germline, CDR1 SQVTM and CDR2 ANQGSEA. V was pared by 0 bases and J by 3 bases, with 3 bases of the junction left unmatched. The CDR3 sequence is CSVEDGGRTDTQYF. The CDR3 DNA follows: TGCAGCGTTGAAGACGGGGGGAGAACAGATACGCAGTATTTT.

V gene TRBV13 combines with J gene TRBJ1-2, with TRBD1 identical over 12 bases. Germline-derived CDR1 and CDR2 are PRHDT and FYEKMQ (reference sequence). The CDR3 consists of 16 residues. The V segment lost 7 bases and the J segment 3 bases; nucleotides outside the gene matches: 9. The DNA for the CDR3 is TGTGCCAGCACGGGACAGGGGGCGCGAGGGGACTATGGCTACACCTTC. Its protein product is CASTGQGARGDYGYTF.

The chain is built from TRBV28 and TRBJ1-4; 8 bases agree with TRBD1. Looked up from germline, CDR1 is MDHEN and CDR2 is SYDVKM. This CDR3 region has 15 residues. V was clipped by 4 bases and J by 8 bases; unmatched bases: 9. The CDR3 nucleotides are TGTGCCAGCAGTTCCGCCGGGACAGGAGGAGAAAAACTGTTTTTT. Amino acids: CASSSAGTGGEKLFF. The variable domain in full, completed from reference TRBV28 and TRBJ1-4, reads DVKVTQSSRYLVKRTGEKVFLECVQDMDHENMFWYRQDPGLGLRLIYFSYDVKMKEKGDIPEGYSVSREKKERFSLILESASTNQTSMYLCASSSAGTGGEKLFFGSGTQLSVL.